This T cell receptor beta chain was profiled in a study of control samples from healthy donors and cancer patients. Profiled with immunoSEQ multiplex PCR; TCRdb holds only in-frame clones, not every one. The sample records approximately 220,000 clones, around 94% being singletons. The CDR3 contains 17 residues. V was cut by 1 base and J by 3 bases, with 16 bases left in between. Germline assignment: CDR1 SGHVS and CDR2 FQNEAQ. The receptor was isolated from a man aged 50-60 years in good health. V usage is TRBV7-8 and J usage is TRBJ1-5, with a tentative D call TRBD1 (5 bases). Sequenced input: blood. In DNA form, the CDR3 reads TGTGCCAGCAGCTTAGAGTTGGGGGGACCTTCCAATCAGCCCCAGCATTTT. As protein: CASSLELGGPSNQPQHF.